Shown below are 8 T cell receptor beta chains from a single sample sequenced in a study of blood T cell repertoires in COVID-19. Sequencing used immunoSEQ multiplex PCR; TCRdb keeps in-frame clones, though not all of them. This sample has tens of thousands of clones; 70% to 80% occur once, and the top ten carry roughly 24%. Material: peripheral blood. The receptors stem from a human donor in a cohort sampled during active COVID-19.

The rearrangement uses TRBV5-6 and TRBJ2-5; D perhaps matches TRBD2 (6 bases). CDR1 is SGHDT, CDR2 YYEEEE, per germline. Trimming left V 1 base short and J 7 bases short, with 11 bases between. The CDR3 is 13 residues long. The CDR3 DNA reads as TGTGCCAGCAGCTTGTACGCGCGGGGGACCCAGTACTTC. As protein: CASSLYARGTQYF.

The V gene is TRBV5-1, the J gene TRBJ2-1; 11 bases match TRBD2. This CDR3 has 14 amino acids. Per the germline V gene, CDR1 is SGHRS and CDR2 is YFSETQ. Losses at the gene ends were 1 base for V and 12 bases for J; bases not matched to a gene: 6. The CDR3 spells CASSLILAGGWQFF. The CDR3 region has the DNA TGCGCCAGCAGCTTGATCCTAGCGGGAGGTTGGCAGTTCTTC. The whole variable domain, filled in from reference TRBV5-1 and TRBJ2-1, reads KAGVTQTPRYLIKTRGQQVTLSCSPISGHRSVSWYQQTPGQGLQFLFEYFSETQRNKGNFPGRFSGRQFSNSRSEMNVSTLELGDSALYLCASSLILAGGWQFFGPGTRLTVL.

This clone was seen once. J is TRBJ2-5 and V is TRBV7-9; TRBD2 aligns across 11 bases. The CDR3 loop spans 14 amino acids. The V segment lost 7 bases and the J segment 4 bases; nucleotides outside the gene matches: 5. In germline, CDR1 is SEHNR, CDR2 FQNEAQ (reference sequence). CDR3 protein: CASTRSGRAETQYF. CDR3 in DNA: TGTGCCAGCACCCGTAGCGGGAGGGCAGAGACCCAGTACTTC.

This clone was counted only a few times. V is TRBV19 and J is TRBJ2-7; weak D call: TRBD1 (6 bases). Germline CDR1 reads LNHDA; CDR2 reads SQIVND (reference sequence). This CDR3 has 14 residues. Trimming shortened V by 4 bases and J by 2 bases, and 12 bases separated the two germline ends. CDR3: CASSKRTAPYEQYF. The DNA of the CDR3 is TGTGCCAGTAGTAAGCGGACAGCCCCCTACGAGCAGTACTTC.

The chain is built from TRBV11-2 and TRBJ1-1; D is possibly TRBD1 (5 bases). CDR3 length equals 14 residues. Trimming removed 1 base at V and 3 bases at J, with 9 bases between. The germline CDR1 and CDR2 sequences are SGHAT and FQNNGV. CDR3 coding DNA: TGTGCCAGCAGCTTAGCGGGAGGGGACACTGAAGCTTTCTTT. This sequence encodes CASSLAGGDTEAFF.

This clone has at least ten counts. The V call is TRBV28, the J call TRBJ2-7; no clear D. Germline CDR1 MDHEN, CDR2 SYDVKM. Trimming cost V 5 bases and J 5 bases, with 10 bases left between them. CDR3 length: 12 residues. The CDR3 sequence is CASSPSFDEQYF. CDR3 sequence (DNA): TGTGCCAGCAGTCCCAGTTTCGACGAGCAGTACTTC.

The chain carries TRBV7-9 and TRBJ1-1; D is uncertain. The CDR3 is 14 residues long. Trimming left V 2 bases short and J 0 bases short, with 7 bases between. CDR1 is SEHNR, CDR2 FQNEAQ, per germline (reference sequence). CDR3 amino acids: CASSLREMNTEAFF. CDR3 DNA: TGTGCCAGCAGCTTACGGGAGATGAACACTGAAGCTTTCTTT.

CDR3 sequence reads: CASSNGLVVNEQFF. The CDR3 DNA follows: TGTGCCAGTAGTAACGGACTAGTGGTCAATGAGCAGTTCTTC. The gene calls are TRBV19 and TRBJ2-1; the match to TRBD2 covers 7 bases. The length of the CDR3 is 14 residues. Germline values: CDR1 LNHDA, CDR2 SQIVND (reference sequence). V was clipped by 4 bases and J by 6 bases; unmatched bases: 6.